Below are 29 T cell receptor beta chains sequenced from a single sample in a study of T cells in localized non-small cell lung cancer. Profiled with immunoSEQ multiplex PCR; TCRdb holds only in-frame clones, not every one. Of about 2,600 clones listed, about 40% are singletons. The source was normal lung tissue next to the tumor, collected before any cancer treatment. The receptors originated from a woman between 40 and 69 years old with stage II squamous cell lung carcinoma.

The table lists this clone with a count of one. V is TRBV19 and J is TRBJ2-7; a weak D match, TRBD1 (8 bases). The CDR3 loop spans 16 amino acids. Germline V CDR1 and CDR2: LNHDA, SQIVND (reference sequence). With 5 bases removed from V and 3 bases from J, the gap between germline ends came to 20 bases. The CDR3 region is CASSFNRGGTIYEQYV. The CDR3 DNA follows: TGTGCCAGTAGTTTCAACAGGGGGGGGACTATCTACGAGCAGTACGTC.

This CDR3 reads CATDRQGRDPMGGELFF. CDR3 nucleotide sequence: TGTGCCACAGACCGACAGGGCCGGGACCCTATGGGCGGGGAGCTGTTTTTT. This chain joins TRBV19 and TRBJ2-2, with TRBD1 matching 7 bases. The CDR3 loop spans 17 amino acids. Unmatched junction bases numbered 21, after V lost 10 bases and J lost 7 bases. Looked up from germline, CDR1 is LNHDA and CDR2 is SQIVND (reference sequence).

The chain carries TRBV29-1 and TRBJ1-2, with a weak D call TRBD1 (5 bases). The V end lost 0 bases, the J end lost 6 bases, and 17 bases lay between the germline ends. There are 15 residues in the CDR3. The V gene's germline CDR1 is SQVTM and CDR2 ANQGSEA. CDR3 DNA: TGCAGCGTTGAAGACGGGGCGGAAATAATCGATGGCTACACCTTC. This codes for CSVEDGAEIIDGYTF.

This chain joins TRBV19 and TRBJ1-4; D not certain. V was shortened by 5 bases and J by 4 bases, with 11 bases between the two germline ends. CDR3 length equals 14 residues. CDR1 LNHDA and CDR2 SQIVND come from the germline V gene (reference sequence). CDR3 DNA sequence: TGTGCCAGTAGTGATCGGAGTCATAATGAAAAACTGTTTTTT. Amino acid sequence: CASSDRSHNEKLFF.

The chain is built from TRBV6-8 and TRBJ1-6; no reliable D call. Germline V gene data show CDR1 as MNHGY and CDR2 as SAAAGT. V lost 2 bases and J 1 base, leaving 6 bases between the germline ends. The CDR3 sequence is 15 residues long. Here the CDR3 reads CASSYRDSYNSPLHF. CDR3 DNA sequence: TGTGCCAGCAGTTACAGGGATTCCTATAATTCACCCCTCCACTTT.

The V gene is TRBV19, the J gene TRBJ1-5; D gene unclear. Germline V CDR1 and CDR2: LNHDA, SQIVND (reference sequence). V was clipped by 5 bases and J by 6 bases, with 14 bases between them. The CDR3 sequence is 14 residues long. Here the CDR3 DNA reads TGTGCCAGTAGTTTCGGGGAAGAGCCTCAGCCCCAGCATTTT. Encoded protein: CASSFGEEPQPQHF.

The chain joins TRBV5-1 to TRBJ2-3; 10 bases map to TRBD2. This CDR3 has 16 amino acids. V lost 4 bases, J lost 1 base, and 6 bases stayed unmatched. The germline CDR1 and CDR2 sequences are SGHRS and YFSETQ. As DNA, the CDR3 is TGCGCCAGCAGCCCGGACCTAGCGGGGGGCACAGATACGCAGTATTTT. Its protein is CASSPDLAGGTDTQYF.

This clone was picked up a small number of times. A read error may produce the germline difference seen at one junction end. The chain recombines TRBV23-1 with TRBJ2-1; 8 bases fit TRBD2. TRBV23-1 qualifies as an ORF whose function is uncertain. The CDR3 consists of 18 residues. This CDR3 reads CASSQFSQAAGVGNEQFF. In DNA, the CDR3 is TGCGCCAGCAGCCAATTTAGTCAGGCAGCGGGAGTGGGCAATGAGCAGTTCTTC.

The genes are TRBV28 and TRBJ2-1, with D hard to call. The germline V and J ends were trimmed by 4 bases and 13 bases, with 20 bases remaining between them. Germline-derived CDR1 and CDR2 are MDHEN and SYDVKM. CDR3 length: 14 residues. The CDR3 DNA is TGTGCCAGCAGTTCCCACCCCGACCCATTCTCCCAGTTCTTC. Amino acid sequence: CASSSHPDPFSQFF.

The rearrangement uses TRBV29-1 and TRBJ2-3, with TRBD1 as a possible D gene (6 bases). There are 14 residues in the CDR3. V was cut by 6 bases and J by 3 bases, with 16 bases left in between. Germline V gene data show CDR1 as SQVTM and CDR2 as ANQGSEA. The chain's CDR3 is CSVNVGADTDTQYF. The CDR3 DNA reads as TGCAGCGTCAATGTGGGGGCGGATACAGATACGCAGTATTTT.

CDR3 bases: TGTGCCAGTAGTATTGTTGAGGGGGGGAGACGGCAGCCCCAGCATTTT. Amino acids: CASSIVEGGRRQPQHF. This chain connects TRBV19 to TRBJ1-5; TRBD1 might be the D (6 bases). The V end was cut by 3 bases, the J end by 7 bases, with 19 bases between. CDR1 is LNHDA, CDR2 SQIVND, per germline (reference sequence). The CDR3 sequence is 16 residues long.

The chain joins TRBV6-8 to TRBJ1-5; weak D call: TRBD1 (5 bases). CDR3 length equals 13 residues. V was cut by 4 bases and J by 6 bases, with 10 bases left in between. The germline CDR1 and CDR2 sequences are MNHGY and SAAAGT. CDR3: CASSLEGFQPQHF. The CDR3 nucleotides are TGTGCCAGCAGTTTGGAGGGGTTTCAGCCCCAGCATTTT.

CDR3 loop: CATTGRQDYGYTF. CDR3 sequence (DNA): TGTGCCACAACGGGTCGCCAGGACTATGGCTACACCTTC. The chain carries TRBV19 and TRBJ1-2; the D is unclear. The CDR3 loop spans 13 amino acids. Germline V gene sequence: CDR1 LNHDA, CDR2 SQIVND (reference sequence). Trimming took 10 bases from V and 3 from J, leaving 15 bases between them.

The chain has TRBV19 and TRBJ1-1, with TRBD1 matching over 11 bases. Trimming took 6 bases from V and 0 from J; bases not matched to a gene: 9. Germline CDR1 is LNHDA and CDR2 is SQIVND (reference sequence). This CDR3 is built from 17 residues. This chain's CDR3 is CASSRRTGGSMNTEAFF. In nucleotides, the CDR3 is TGTGCCAGTAGCAGAAGGACAGGGGGCTCAATGAACACTGAAGCTTTCTTT.

This clone is judged medium-sized. The chain joins TRBV11-3 to TRBJ2-2, with a weak D call TRBD1 (5 bases). Germline V CDR1 and CDR2: SGHNT, YENEEA. The CDR3 covers 16 residues. Trimming took 5 bases from V and 5 from J, leaving 18 bases between them. The CDR3: CASSRSQGPRTGELFF. The CDR3 region has the DNA TGTGCCAGCAGCCGCAGCCAGGGTCCGAGGACCGGGGAGCTGTTTTTT.

The chain couples TRBV28 to TRBJ1-4, with D maybe TRBD1 (5 bases). The V and J ends lost 6 bases and 8 bases respectively, with 16 bases between them. Germline assignment: CDR1 MDHEN and CDR2 SYDVKM. This CDR3 contains 14 residues. The CDR3 protein is CASRPGGEGEKLFF. CDR3 nucleotides: TGTGCCAGCAGGCCGGGGGGAGAGGGCGAAAAACTGTTTTTT. The whole variable domain, remainder taken from reference TRBV28 and TRBJ1-4, is DVKVTQSSRYLVKRTGEKVFLECVQDMDHENMFWYRQDPGLGLRLIYFSYDVKMKEKGDIPEGYSVSREKKERFSLILESASTNQTSMYLCASRPGGEGEKLFFGSGTQLSVL.

This clone was recorded a few times. The chain joins TRBV11-3 to TRBJ1-1; no firm D call. The CDR3 is 14 amino acids. The V end was cut by 2 bases, the J end by 4 bases, with 11 bases between. Germline V CDR1 and CDR2: SGHNT, YENEEA. The CDR3 DNA is TGTGCCAGCAGCTTAATCGGGGTAACCACTGAAGCTTTCTTT. It translates to CASSLIGVTTEAFF.

This clone showed up just a few times. J is TRBJ2-1 and V is TRBV29-1; 9 nucleotides line up with TRBD1. The V gene end was trimmed by 2 bases and the J gene end by 9 bases; junction bases not matched to a gene: 23. The CDR3 has 19 amino acids. Germline CDR1 SQVTM, CDR2 ANQGSEA. The CDR3 DNA sequence: TGCAGCGTTGAAAGTTGGGACAGGGATTCCCTCCGAAGGGAGGGTGAGCAGTTCTTC. Protein: CSVESWDRDSLRREGEQFF.

The chain combines TRBV11-3 with TRBJ2-1; a possible D gene is TRBD2 (6 bases). Trimming took off 5 bases at V and 4 bases at J, with 21 bases between the two ends. The V gene's germline CDR1 is SGHNT and CDR2 YENEEA. The CDR3 contains 17 residues. The CDR3 region has the DNA TGTGCCAGCAGCAAACTGGAGGGAAGTACCTTTTACAATGAGCAGTTCTTC. Protein sequence: CASSKLEGSTFYNEQFF.

The genes are TRBV25-1 and TRBJ1-6; possible D gene TRBD1, 5 bases. This CDR3 spans 13 amino acids. The germline CDR1 and CDR2 sequences are MGHDK and SYGVNS. The V and J ends lost 5 bases and 7 bases respectively, with 9 bases between them. In DNA form, the CDR3 reads TGTGCCAGCAGTACCGGGACGAATTCACCCCTCCACTTT. It yields the protein CASSTGTNSPLHF.

This clone was seen a few times. The CDR3 is CATSRVPNTEAFF. The CDR3 region has the DNA TGTGCCACCTCTCGGGTGCCCAACACTGAAGCTTTCTTT. The V and J genes are TRBV12-5 and TRBJ1-1; unclear D gene. This CDR3 has 13 residues. Germline V gene sequence: CDR1 LGHNT, CDR2 FRNRAP.

There are a few counts of this clone. Compared with germline, one end of the junction differs, possibly owing to a read error. The chain carries TRBV28 and TRBJ2-3, with 11 bases identical to TRBD1. The CDR3 is 14 residues long. The germline V gene has CDR1 MDHEN and CDR2 SYDVKM. CDR3 sequence: CASSRGQGGDTQYF. The CDR3, as DNA: TGTGCTAGCAGTCGGGGACAGGGGGGGGATACGCAGTATTTT.

A few counts support this clone. The V gene is TRBV6-8, the J gene TRBJ1-5; 8 nucleotides line up with TRBD1. Per germline, CDR1 MNHGY and CDR2 SAAAGT. The CDR3 spans 15 residues. The J segment lost 7 bases and the V segment lost 0 bases, leaving 5 bases of the junction unmatched. The CDR3 DNA sequence: TGTGCCAGCAGTTACTCGCAGGGGGCTAAGCAGCCCCAGCATTTT. Translated: CASSYSQGAKQPQHF.

This clone is categorized as medium-sized (0.01 to 0.1%). This chain connects TRBV11-3 to TRBJ2-7; 10 bases align to TRBD2. The V segment lost 5 bases and the J segment 0 bases; nucleotides outside the gene matches: 13. The germline CDR1 and CDR2 sequences are SGHNT and YENEEA. The CDR3 extends over 18 amino acids. The CDR3 reads CASSQALRAGGASYEQYF. CDR3 coding DNA: TGTGCCAGCAGCCAAGCATTGAGAGCGGGAGGGGCCTCCTACGAGCAGTACTTC.

In its sample, this clone ranks as medium-sized. This rearrangement joins TRBV11-3 to TRBJ1-5, with D uncertain. Trimming removed 5 bases at V and 6 bases at J, with 20 bases between. The length of the CDR3 is 16 residues. Germline assignment: CDR1 SGHNT and CDR2 YENEEA. CDR3 in amino acids: CASSPKTRTLGQPQHF. The DNA of the CDR3 is TGTGCCAGCAGCCCAAAGACAAGGACTTTGGGTCAGCCCCAGCATTTT.

This clone appeared a few times. CDR3 in DNA: TGTGCCAGCAGTCCCCGGGAAGCTGGGGCCAACGTCCTGACTTTC. It yields the protein CASSPREAGANVLTF. The chain recombines TRBV6-8 with TRBJ2-6, with D maybe TRBD2 (5 bases). The V gene's germline CDR1 is MNHGY and CDR2 SAAAGT. V dropped 5 bases and J dropped 2 bases, with 10 bases sitting between them. The CDR3 sequence is 15 residues long.

The chain employs TRBV19 and TRBJ1-1, with a weak D call TRBD1 (5 bases). V was shortened by 3 bases and J by 1 base, with 9 bases between the two germline ends. The CDR3 extends over 14 amino acids. From germline, CDR1 is LNHDA and CDR2 SQIVND (reference sequence). DNA of the CDR3: TGTGCCAGTAGTATGGGACTGAAGAACACTGAAGCTTTCTTT. Its translation is CASSMGLKNTEAFF.

This clone showed up just once. The chain recombines TRBV29-1 with TRBJ2-3, with TRBD1 identical over 7 bases. The CDR3 has 18 residues. The V segment lost 0 bases and the J segment 3 bases; nucleotides outside the gene matches: 15. Germline V lookup: CDR1 SQVTM, CDR2 ANQGSEA. Here the CDR3 DNA reads TGCAGCGTTGAAGATCGGTCGAAGACAGGGATGAGGACAGATACGCAGTATTTT. Translation gives CSVEDRSKTGMRTDTQYF.

The chain couples TRBV19 to TRBJ1-3; TRBD1 is a possible D gene (6 bases). The V gene lost 6 bases and the J gene lost 4 bases, with 10 bases spanning the gap. The V gene's germline CDR1 is LNHDA and CDR2 SQIVND (reference sequence). There are 13 residues in the CDR3. The CDR3 reads CASSRGGGNTIYF. In DNA form, the CDR3 reads TGTGCCAGTAGCCGCGGGGGCGGAAACACCATATATTTT.